The sequence of this T cell receptor (beta chain) was determined in a study of cytomegalovirus exposure and HLA in healthy donors. Healthy bone marrow donors made up the donor group. Donors counted as nominally healthy when sampled, yet unrecorded immune exposures were likely. Germline CDR1 reads LGHNA; CDR2 reads YNFKEQ. This CDR3 spans 16 amino acids. 60 Vbeta and 13 Jbeta primers were used in PCR. Produced via immunoSEQ multiplex PCR; TCRdb's table is partial and in-frame only. The sample shows 90,000 or so clones, around three quarters of them seen only once. Remarks on this clone: Its antigen is undetermined.

Study outcomes and limitations: In vitro assays verified that three CMV-associated chains recognized CMV antigens specifically. In a later analysis, around 18,000 TCR beta sequences were associated with HLA alleles at 0.05 false discovery rate.

Sequencing was carried out using PBMCs. This clonotype originated in a woman between 45 and 60 years old in good health and CMV-seropositive. V and J are TRBV4-2 and TRBJ2-5, with TRBD2 matching 9 bases. Gene TRBJ2-7 matches the end of the DNA better, so the J call may be wrong. The CDR3 sequence is CASSQEGRGGSYEQYF. The CDR3 region has the DNA TGTGCCAGCAGCCAAGAGGGGCGGGGGGGTTCCTACGAGCAGTACTTC.